The 25 T cell receptor beta chains listed next were all sequenced from one sample in a study. Each CDR3 protein is one row after TCRdb ran MiXCR on the 5' RACE reads. The sample contains tens of thousands of distinct CDR3 sequences, 18% of which appear only once. The sequenced material came from naive CD4+ T cells sorted from a lymph node. Subset defined: naive CD4+ T cells, CD4+CD45RA+CD25-. Receptor source: a female donor with breast cancer.

V gene TRBV6-2 or TRBV6-3 combines with J gene TRBJ2-5, with TRBD2 identical over 10 bases. The CDR3 consists of 17 residues. The ends lost 4 bases at V and 7 bases at J; junction bases unmatched: 15. Germline CDR1 is MNHEY and CDR2 is SVGEGT. The CDR3 DNA sequence: TGTGCCAGCAGTTTCTTCGCAGCGGGAGGGGACTCTTGGACCCAGTACTTC. The encoded protein is CASSFFAAGGDSWTQYF.

A word on this clonotype: At one boundary the junction diverges from the germline segment, which might be a read error. V gene TRBV20-1 combines with J gene TRBJ1-1; 8 nucleotides match TRBD1. CDR3 length: 12 residues. CDR1 is DFQATT, CDR2 SNEGSKA, per germline (reference sequence). This CDR3 is CSANRGNTETFF. The CDR3 DNA is TGCAGTGCTAACAGGGGGAACACTGAAACTTTCTTT.

In its sample, this clonotype was seen a few times. V and J are TRBV7-3 and TRBJ2-1, with a weak D call TRBD2 (5 bases). The CDR3 totals 14 residues. Deletions cut 1 base from V and 6 bases from J, with 10 bases between. From germline, CDR1 is SGHTA and CDR2 FQGTGA. This chain's CDR3 is CASSLRGVFNEQFF. DNA for the CDR3: TGTGCCAGCAGCTTAAGGGGAGTTTTCAATGAGCAGTTCTTC.

The CDR3 region is CASSPRAGAQGYTF. CDR3 nucleotide sequence: TGTGCCAGCAGCCCCCGTGCAGGGGCACAAGGCTACACCTTC. The rearrangement joins TRBV3-1 to TRBJ1-2, with TRBD1 as a possible D gene (6 bases). In germline, CDR1 is LGHDT, CDR2 YNNKEL (reference sequence). V lost 4 bases and J 8 bases, leaving 17 bases between the germline ends. CDR3 length: 14 amino acids. The variable domain in full, with the rest retrieved from reference TRBV3-1 and TRBJ1-2, is DTAVSQTPKYLVTQMGNDKSIKCEQNLGHDTMYWYKQDSKKFLKIMFSYNNKELIINETVPNRFSPKSPDKAHLNLHINSLELGDSAVYFCASSPRAGAQGYTFGSGTRLTVV.

This clonotype was seen many times. The chain combines TRBV5-5 with TRBJ2-5, with no clear D. The CDR3 contains 13 residues. Germline V gene sequence: CDR1 SGHKS, CDR2 YYEKEE (reference sequence). Trimming shortened V by 1 base and J by 2 bases, and 6 bases separated the two germline ends. CDR3 sequence reads: CASSLSVQETQYF. CDR3 bases: TGTGCCAGCAGCTTGTCGGTACAAGAGACCCAGTACTTC. Filled out from reference TRBV5-5 and TRBJ2-5, the complete variable domain reads DAGVTQSPTHLIKTRGQQVTLRCSPISGHKSVSWYQQVLGQGPQFIFQYYEKEERGRGNFPDRFSARQFPNYSSELNVNALLLGDSALYLCASSLSVQETQYFGPGTRLLVL.

CDR3 bases: TGTGCCAGCAGTGAGATTAGCGGTTCACGAAATACGCAGTATTTT. Protein sequence: CASSEISGSRNTQYF. The V and J genes are TRBV28 and TRBJ2-3; TRBD2 might be the D (6 bases). V lost 5 bases and J 7 bases, leaving 19 bases between the germline ends. CDR3 size: 15 residues. Germline V gene sequence: CDR1 MDHEN, CDR2 SYDVKM. The full variable domain, with the rest looked up from reference TRBV28 and TRBJ2-3, is DVKVTQSSRYLVKRTGEKVFLECVQDMDHENMFWYRQDPGLGLRLIYFSYDVKMKEKGDIPEGYSVSREKKERFSLILESASTNQTSMYLCASSEISGSRNTQYFGPGTRLTVL.

Concerning this clonotype itself: This sequence may be a read error, since a much larger clone differs from it by one base. This rearrangement joins TRBV7-6 to TRBJ1-2; 7 positions agree with TRBD1. The CDR3 length is 13 residues. CDR1 is SGHVS, CDR2 FNYEAQ, per germline. The CDR3 region has the DNA TGTGCCGGCAGCAGGGGACAGAACTATGGCTACACCTTC. It translates to CAGSRGQNYGYTF.

This clonotype has ten or more counts. V usage is TRBV20-1 and J usage is TRBJ2-7; D unclear. Germline V lookup: CDR1 DFQATT, CDR2 SNEGSKA (reference sequence). V was shortened by 2 bases and J by 0 bases, with 5 bases between the two germline ends. The CDR3 runs 12 residues. This chain's CDR3 is CSARPHSYEQYF. The CDR3 DNA follows: TGCAGTGCTAGACCCCACTCCTACGAGCAGTACTTC.

This clonotype occurred a few times. The chain employs TRBV12-3 or TRBV12-4 and TRBJ2-3, with 8 bases aligning to TRBD1. The J segment lost 6 bases and the V segment lost 3 bases, leaving 5 bases of the junction unmatched. The CDR3 runs 14 residues. The CDR3 loop is CASSLVTGGDTQYF. The CDR3 nucleotides read TGTGCCAGCAGTTTGGTAACAGGGGGGGATACGCAGTATTTT.

This clonotype came up a few times. This chain links TRBV18 with TRBJ1-1; no firm D call. Trimming left V 3 bases short and J 0 bases short, with 5 bases between. This CDR3 contains 13 residues. Per the germline V gene, CDR1 is KGHSH and CDR2 is LQKENI. The CDR3 sequence: CASSPDMNTEAFF. CDR3 DNA sequence: TGTGCCAGCTCACCCGACATGAACACTGAAGCTTTCTTT.

This clonotype appeared many times. The genes are TRBV6-2 or TRBV6-3 and TRBJ2-3; D is unresolved. Trimming removed 8 bases at V and 1 base at J, with 4 bases between. The length of the CDR3 is 11 residues. Germline lookup yields CDR1 MNHEY and CDR2 SVGEGT. CDR3 nucleotides: TGTGCCAGCGGGGGCACAGATACGCAGTATTTT. It translates to CASGGTDTQYF.

On this clonotype itself: A read error may produce the germline difference seen at one junction end. The chain has TRBV5-5 and TRBJ2-1; 7 bases are a match to TRBD2. The CDR3 extends over 15 amino acids. Germline assignment: CDR1 SGHKS and CDR2 YYEKEE (reference sequence). The CDR3 loop is CASSLGSGIENGQFF. Here the CDR3 DNA reads TGTGCCAGCAGCTTGGGGAGCGGGATAGAGAATGGGCAGTTCTTC.

This clonotype turned up a few times. Here the CDR3 DNA reads TGCAGCGTTGAGACGATTTTGGGGGGATACAATGAGCAGTTCTTC. The encoded protein is CSVETILGGYNEQFF. The chain joins TRBV29-1 to TRBJ2-1; D perhaps matches TRBD2 (6 bases). Germline V gene lookup returns CDR1 SQVTM and CDR2 ANQGSEA. V was pared by 3 bases and J by 4 bases, with 16 bases between. The CDR3 extends over 15 amino acids.

This chain connects TRBV5-1 to TRBJ2-1; TRBD2 aligns across 7 bases. The V gene end was trimmed by 0 bases and the J gene end by 15 bases; junction bases not matched to a gene: 6. CDR1 SGHRS and CDR2 YFSETQ come from the germline V gene. The CDR3 totals 12 residues. For the CDR3, the DNA is TGCGCCAGCAGCTTGGAAGGACTAGAAGGGTTCTTC. Residues: CASSLEGLEGFF. Variable domain in full (rest from reference TRBV5-1 and TRBJ2-1): KAGVTQTPRYLIKTRGQQVTLSCSPISGHRSVSWYQQTPGQGLQFLFEYFSETQRNKGNFPGRFSGRQFSNSRSEMNVSTLELGDSALYLCASSLEGLEGFFGPGTRLTVL.

Only a few counts were recorded for this clonotype. The junction and the germline gene differ at one end; a read error may be behind it. The V gene is TRBV7-7, the J gene TRBJ2-5; D is undetermined. CDR1 SSHAT and CDR2 FNYEAQ come from the germline V gene (reference sequence). This CDR3 is 13 amino acids long. The CDR3 loop is CASSSTLQETQYF. The CDR3, as DNA: TGTGCTAGCAGTTCGACCCTACAAGAGACCCAGTACTTC. Variable domain in full (rest from reference TRBV7-7 and TRBJ2-5): GAGVSQSPRYKVTKRGQDVTLRCDPISSHATLYWYQQALGQGPEFLTYFNYEAQPDKSGLPSDRFSAERPEGSISTLTIQRTEQRDSAMYRCASSSTLQETQYFGPGTRLLVL.

The table lists this clonotype with many counts. This chain joins TRBV7-9 and TRBJ1-6; D is possibly TRBD1 (5 bases). This CDR3 region has 14 residues. Germline V lookup: CDR1 SEHNR, CDR2 FQNEAQ (reference sequence). The V gene lost 4 bases and the J gene lost 7 bases, with 11 bases spanning the gap. DNA for the CDR3: TGTGCCAGCAGCTGGGCCGGGACCAATTCACCCCTCCACTTT. This sequence encodes CASSWAGTNSPLHF.

The chain links TRBV25-1 to TRBJ1-1; 7 positions match TRBD1. The CDR3 is 16 residues long. Germline loops: CDR1 MGHDK, CDR2 SYGVNS. V trimming: 2 bases; J trimming: 6 bases; junction bases outside the gene matches: 12. The CDR3 sequence is CASSEQGGGRYAEAFF. The CDR3 DNA follows: TGTGCCAGCAGTGAACAGGGGGGTGGGCGATACGCTGAAGCTTTCTTT. Combining the CDR3 with reference TRBV25-1 and TRBJ1-1 gives the whole variable domain EADIYQTPRYLVIGTGKKITLECSQTMGHDKMYWYQQDPGMELHLIHYSYGVNSTEKGDLSSESTVSRIRTEHFPLTLESARPSHTSQYLCASSEQGGGRYAEAFFGQGTRLTVV.

CDR3 nucleotide sequence: TGTGCCACCAGTGATTTTAAAGTTTTAGCCAAAAACATTCAGTACTTC. As protein: CATSDFKVLAKNIQYF. The chain carries TRBV24-1 and TRBJ2-4; D gene uncertain. The V and J ends lost 1 base and 0 bases respectively, with 9 bases between them. There are 16 residues in the CDR3. CDR1 KGHDR and CDR2 SFDVKD come from the germline V gene.

In regard to this clonotype: Possible read error: a much larger clone is one base away. The chain carries TRBV9 and TRBJ1-3; D gene uncertain. Germline V CDR1 and CDR2: SGDLS, YYNGEE. The CDR3 length is 15 residues. CDR3 sequence reads: CAGSVAGLQGNTIYF. DNA for the CDR3: TGTGCCGGCAGCGTAGCGGGATTACAGGGAAACACCATATATTTT.

In this sample, this clonotype turned up many times. V usage is TRBV20-1 and J usage is TRBJ2-2; D is unclear. The V gene's germline CDR1 is DFQATT and CDR2 SNEGSKA (reference sequence). CDR3 length: 13 amino acids. Trimming removed 1 base from V and 6 bases from J, with 9 bases in between. The DNA for the CDR3 is TGCAGTGCTAGAGGGAGCAAGCCCGGGGAGCTGTTTTTT. Protein: CSARGSKPGELFF.

The chain combines TRBV7-2 with TRBJ1-3, with D maybe TRBD1 (5 bases). CDR3 length: 14 amino acids. The V end lost 3 bases, the J end lost 0 bases, and 6 bases lay between the germline ends. Germline CDR1 is SGHTA and CDR2 is FQGNSA. This CDR3 reads CASSLTVSGNTIYF. Written as DNA, the CDR3 is TGTGCCAGCAGCTTGACAGTCTCTGGAAACACCATATATTTT. Using reference TRBV7-2 and TRBJ1-3 for the parts outside the CDR3, the full variable domain is GAGVSQSPSNKVTEKGKDVELRCDPISGHTALYWYRQSLGQGLEFLIYFQGNSAPDKSGLPSDRFSAERTGGSVSTLTIQRTQQEDSAVYLCASSLTVSGNTIYFGEGSWLTVV.

Note on this clonotype: The final CDR3 position lacks the conserved phenylalanine or tryptophan, pointing to a likely read error. The CDR3 loop is CASSLLSADTQYL. The CDR3 bases are TGTGCCAGCAGCTTACTTTCGGCAGATACGCAGTATCTT. The rearrangement links TRBV7-9 to TRBJ2-3; unclear D gene. V lost 2 bases, J lost 4 bases, and 7 bases lay in between. CDR1 and CDR2 from the germline V gene are SEHNR and FQNEAQ (reference sequence). This CDR3 region has 13 residues.

This clonotype showed up just a few times. This chain joins TRBV20-1 and TRBJ2-4; 9 positions match TRBD2. Trimming took 6 bases from V and 1 from J; bases not matched to a gene: 7. Germline CDR1 and CDR2: DFQATT and SNEGSKA (reference sequence). The CDR3 spans 15 residues. This CDR3 reads CSAYSSGGAKNIQYF. CDR3 bases: TGCAGTGCGTACTCCAGCGGGGGGGCCAAAAACATTCAGTACTTC.

In this sample, this clonotype turned up many times. The chain couples TRBV4-1 to TRBJ1-3; D call uncertain. The CDR3 has 16 residues. The V gene lost 1 base and the J gene lost 2 bases, with 12 bases spanning the gap. CDR1 MGHRA and CDR2 YSYEKL come from the germline V gene. CDR3 coding DNA: TGCGCCAGCAGCCAAGGGGCAGCAAGGGCTGGAAACACCATATATTTT. This translates into CASSQGAARAGNTIYF.

The chain carries TRBV4-2 and TRBJ1-4; tentative D call: TRBD1 (5 bases). Trimming shortened V by 1 base and J by 9 bases, and 21 bases separated the two germline ends. The CDR3 totals 17 residues. Germline-derived CDR1 and CDR2 are LGHNA and YNFKEQ. CDR3 bases: TGTGCCAGCAGCCAAGGGACCGCAGGGCAAGGAGATAAAAAACTGTTTTTT. Protein product: CASSQGTAGQGDKKLFF.